This T cell receptor (beta chain) was identified during a study of molecular identifiers for immune sequencing clone quantification. As for the study in general: Split five ways in replicates, RNA from approximately 20,000 or 98,000 naive CD8 cells had four portions sequenced.

A few counts support this clonotype. Germline V gene data show CDR1 as SGHTS and CDR2 as YDEGEE. V lost 4 bases and J lost 8; bases outside the gene matches: 7. The CDR3 has 15 amino acids. Generation of bulk TCR libraries relied on previously described methods and listed TCR primers. TCRdb independently ran MiXCR on the PCR reads; one entry per CDR3 protein. Counted here are roughly 100,000 distinct CDR3 sequences, about 32% occurring once; the ten biggest clones make up 9.7%. The chain links TRBV5-8 to TRBJ2-1; 12 bases map to TRBD2. The source of this sequence is a human donor in good health. Some libraries in this study had Jurkat cell RNA spiked in. Sequences were obtained from naive CD8+ T cells from blood, with Jurkat cell RNA spiked in. Subset here: FACS-sorted CD8+CD4-CCR7+CD45RA+ naive T cells. The CDR3 bases are TGTGCCAGCAGCGTGACTAGCGGGAGTTTTGATGAGCAGTTCTTC. Its translation: CASSVTSGSFDEQFF.